The 5 T cell receptor beta chains in this list originate from one sample, sequenced in a study of cytomegalovirus exposure and HLA in healthy donors. This PCR relied on a set of 60 Vbeta primers and 13 Jbeta primers. The data were produced by immunoSEQ multiplex PCR, yet TCRdb's version contains in-frame clones alone and is incomplete. The sample shows approximately 140,000 clones, roughly four fifths of them seen only once. Sequencing was carried out using PBMCs. These receptors were collected from a middle-aged man in good health and CMV-seropositive.

V usage is TRBV5-4 and J usage is TRBJ2-5; possibly TRBD1 for D (5 bases). Deletions cut 0 bases from V and 0 bases from J, with 12 bases between. This CDR3 has 16 amino acids. CDR1 and CDR2 (germline): SGHNT, YYREEE (reference sequence). The CDR3 reads CASSLGTRAYQETQYF. CDR3 DNA: TGTGCCAGCAGCTTGGGGACACGAGCCTACCAAGAGACCCAGTACTTC.

This chain joins TRBV7-6 and TRBJ2-2; 8 nucleotides agree with TRBD2. Germline CDR1 is SGHVS and CDR2 is FNYEAQ. The ends lost 3 bases at V and 3 bases at J; junction bases unmatched: 6. The CDR3 loop spans 16 amino acids. The CDR3 nucleotides are TGTGCCAGCAGCTTTCGTAGCGGGATCGACACCGGGGAGCTGTTTTTT. It yields the protein CASSFRSGIDTGELFF.

There are a few counts of this clone. The genes are TRBV19 and TRBJ2-3; 10 positions agree with TRBD2. This CDR3 region has 16 residues. J was trimmed by 0 bases and V by 5 bases; bases with no gene match: 5. Germline V lookup: CDR1 LNHDA, CDR2 SQIVND (reference sequence). The CDR3 sequence: CASSAQTSGSTDTQYF. Here the CDR3 DNA reads TGTGCCAGTAGTGCCCAGACTAGCGGGAGCACAGATACGCAGTATTTT. Together with reference TRBV19 and TRBJ2-3, the CDR3 gives the full variable domain: DGGITQSPKYLFRKEGQNVTLSCEQNLNHDAMYWYRQDPGQGLRLIYYSQIVNDFQKGDIAEGYSVSREKKESFPLTVTSAQKNPTAFYLCASSAQTSGSTDTQYFGPGTRLTVL.

The chain couples TRBV27 to TRBJ1-1; D unresolved. Trimming stripped 1 base from V and 6 bases from J, with 9 bases between. Germline CDR1 reads MNHEY; CDR2 reads SMNVEV (reference sequence). The CDR3 contains 13 residues. The CDR3 region has the DNA TGTGCCAGCAGTTTATATACCGGGTCTGAAGCTTTCTTT. It codes for CASSLYTGSEAFF.

The chain is built from TRBV18 and TRBJ2-5; 10 bases fit TRBD2. The end of the DNA is better explained by TRBJ2-7, so the J call may be wrong. The CDR3 spans 15 residues. Germline assignment: CDR1 KGHSH and CDR2 LQKENI. Here the CDR3 reads CASSPREAGGNEQYF. The CDR3 nucleotides read TGTGCCAGCTCACCACGAGAAGCGGGAGGGAACGAGCAGTACTTC.